Listed below are T cell receptor beta chains from one sample, sequenced in a study of T cells in tuberculosis. Sequencing was performed with immunoSEQ multiplex PCR; in TCRdb, only in-frame clones are kept and a portion is missing. In the table there are roughly 32,000 clones, 80% to 95% of which are singletons. Sequenced material: PBMCs, taken at tuberculosis diagnosis. All receptors come from an adult with tuberculosis. CDR3s include the opening cysteine and the closing phenylalanine or tryptophan. Fields, in order: V gene, clone size, D gene, CDR3 length, J gene, CDR3 DNA, CDR3 protein. A D gene is named only where the DNA matches it firmly. A row's size may be missing; if present it is once, few, many or a size class.

>TRBV6-6|-|-|14|TRBJ2-3
TGTGCCAGCAGTTCCCAAGGGGCGAGAGATACGCAGTATTTT
CASSSQGARDTQYF
>TRBV2|-|-|11|TRBJ2-3
TGTGCCAGCAGTGGTACACATACGCAGTATTTT
CASSGTHTQYF
>TRBV2|-|-|16|TRBJ2-3
TGTGCCAGCAGGGTTAGCGTTTACGCTAGCACAGATACGCAGTATTTT
CASRVSVYASTDTQYF
>TRBV11-2|few|-|15|TRBJ2-7
TGTGCCAGCAGCTTAGGTTCGGGAACACCCTACGAGCAGTACTTC
CASSLGSGTPYEQYF
>TRBV6-6|-|TRBD1|14|TRBJ2-7
TGTGCCAGCAGTTACCAGGGGGACTCCTACGAGCAGTACTTC
CASSYQGDSYEQYF
>TRBV7-2|-|TRBD2|14|TRBJ2-1
TGTGCCAGCAGCTTAGGACTAGCGGAAAGGGAGCAGTTCTTC
CASSLGLAEREQFF
>TRBV11-2|-|-|15|TRBJ2-7
TGTGCCAGCAGCCCCGTCAGGACACGGTCCTACGAGCAGTACTTC
CASSPVRTRSYEQYF
>TRBV27|few|TRBD1|14|TRBJ2-7
TGTGCCAGCAGTTTCGACAGGGTTAACTACGAGCAGTACTTC
CASSFDRVNYEQYF
>TRBV5-1|once|-|15|TRBJ1-3
TGCGCCAGCAGCTTGCAACAGGGCTCTGGAAACACCATATATTTT
CASSLQQGSGNTIYF
>TRBV7-7|-|-|12|TRBJ2-5
TGTGCTAGCAGCCCCTGGGCAGAGACCCAGTACTTC
CASSPWAETQYF
>TRBV29-1|-|TRBD1|14|TRBJ2-2
TGCAGCGTCACAGGGGCGCCGGACACCGGGGAGCTGTTTTTT
CSVTGAPDTGELFF
>TRBV9|-|TRBD2|16|TRBJ2-1
TGTGCCAGCAGCCCCCGGGGAGCGGGGGGGATTGATGAGCAGTTCTTC
CASSPRGAGGIDEQFF
>TRBV7-8|-|TRBD2|17|TRBJ2-7
TGTGCCAGCAGCTTACTGGGACTAGCGGGAGGGCCGCACGAGCAGTACTTC
CASSLLGLAGGPHEQYF
>TRBV29-1|-|TRBD2|15|TRBJ2-3
TGCAGCGTTGGGCTAGCGGGGGTGGGCACAGATACGCAGTATTTT
CSVGLAGVGTDTQYF
>TRBV15|once|TRBD1|15|TRBJ1-5
TGTGCCACCAGCGGAGACAGGGGTTCCAATCAGCCCCAGCATTTT
CATSGDRGSNQPQHF
>TRBV9|once|-|15|TRBJ2-7
TGTGCCAGCAGCGTAGCTGGGGCATCAGACTACGAGCAGTACTTC
CASSVAGASDYEQYF
>TRBV6-5|-|TRBD2|14|TRBJ2-1
TGTGCCAGTTCGGGAGGGGGGCTCTACAATGAGCAGTTCTTC
CASSGGGLYNEQFF
>TRBV4-1|-|TRBD1|19|TRBJ1-4
TGCGCCAGCAGCCAAGGACGACAGGGTGGTTTTGCAACTAATGAAAAACTGTTTTTT
CASSQGRQGGFATNEKLFF
>TRBV5-1|-|-|15|TRBJ2-1
TGCGCCAGCAGCTTCTTCCCTGCGGCCTACAATGAGCAGTTCTTC
CASSFFPAAYNEQFF
>TRBV4-1|-|TRBD2|19|TRBJ2-7
TGCGCCAGCAGCCAAGATCTCGCTAGCGGGAGGACTTGGACCTACGAGCAGTACTTC
CASSQDLASGRTWTYEQYF
>TRBV30|-|TRBD1|14|TRBJ1-3
TGTGCCTGGAGTCCAGGGGGCTCTGGAAACACCATATATTTT
CAWSPGGSGNTIYF
>TRBV6-5|-|TRBD2|15|TRBJ2-7
TGTGCCAGCAGTTACCGTCTAGCGGGGTCCTACGAGCAGTACTTC
CASSYRLAGSYEQYF
>TRBV21-1|-|-|15|TRBJ1-3
TGTGCCAGCCCCGCGGTCACCAACTCTGGAAACACCATATATTTT
CASPAVTNSGNTIYF
>TRBV4-2|-|-|15|TRBJ1-1
TGTGCCAGCAGCCAAGTGGGCAGGTCAAACACTGAAGCTTTCTTT
CASSQVGRSNTEAFF
>TRBV7-2|-|TRBD1|15|TRBJ1-2
TGTGCCAGCAGCTCACCGGGACAGGGGGCGGTTGGCTACACCTTC
CASSSPGQGAVGYTF
>TRBV14|-|-|15|TRBJ1-1
TGTGCCAGCAGCCAGAACCGGGACTTGAACACTGAAGCTTTCTTT
CASSQNRDLNTEAFF
>TRBV28|-|-|17|TRBJ2-1
TGTGCCAGCAGTTCCAGTCAGCGGTTACTGTCCTACAATGAGCAGTTCTTC
CASSSSQRLLSYNEQFF
>TRBV13|-|TRBD1|14|TRBJ2-7
TGTGCCAGCAGCTTAGACAGGGGGAACTACGAGCAGTACTTC
CASSLDRGNYEQYF
>TRBV4-2|-|TRBD2|17|TRBJ2-3
TGTGCCAGCAGCCAAAGTGCTAGCGGGGGGTCCACAGATACGCAGTATTTT
CASSQSASGGSTDTQYF
>TRBV29-1|-|TRBD2|14|TRBJ2-3
TGCAGCGTAGGACTAGCGGACCAGGCAGATACGCAGTATTTT
CSVGLADQADTQYF
>TRBV18|-|-|17|TRBJ1-1
TGTGCCAGCTCCCCGGGGGGAGAGGGGCCGGGGGACACTGAAGCTTTCTTT
CASSPGGEGPGDTEAFF
>TRBV6-1|-|TRBD1|14|TRBJ1-1
TGTGCCAGCAGCCTGACAGGGGCTAATACTGAAGCTTTCTTT
CASSLTGANTEAFF
>TRBV2|once|TRBD2|15|TRBJ2-7
TGTGCCAGCAGTGAACCTAGGGACTATTCCTACGAGCAGTACTTC
CASSEPRDYSYEQYF
>TRBV10-3|few|-|12|TRBJ1-4
TGTGCCATCAAGGGGGACGATGAAAAACTGTTTTTT
CAIKGDDEKLFF
>TRBV2|-|-|15|TRBJ1-1
TGTGCCAGCAGAGTCCTGCGGGGGATGAACACTGAAGCTTTCTTT
CASRVLRGMNTEAFF
>TRBV9|-|TRBD1|16|TRBJ1-1
TGTGCCAGCAGCGTAGTGAGACAGGGTTGGGGCACTGAAGCTTTCTTT
CASSVVRQGWGTEAFF
>TRBV5-1|once|TRBD1|13|TRBJ1-1
TGCGCCAGCAGCTTGGTGACAGGGTTTCAGGCTTTCTTT
CASSLVTGFQAFF
>TRBV4-1|-|-|15|TRBJ1-4
TGCGCCAGCAGCCAGTTCTTTGCAACTAATGAAAAACTGTTTTTT
CASSQFFATNEKLFF
>TRBV27|-|-|14|TRBJ2-1
TGTGCCAGCAGTAGTAGCGGAGGGAACAATGAGCAGTTCTTC
CASSSSGGNNEQFF
>TRBV5-1|-|-|17|TRBJ1-4
TGCGCCAGCAGCTGGGGCGTCGGGGGGCTAAGTAATGAAAAACTGTTTTTT
CASSWGVGGLSNEKLFF
>TRBV28|once|TRBD1|18|TRBJ1-2
TGTGCCAGCAGTTTCCGGGACAGGGGGAGAAAGGCTAACTATGGCTACACCTTC
CASSFRDRGRKANYGYTF
>TRBV2|-|TRBD2|14|TRBJ2-7
TGTGCCAGCAGGGGATTAGCGGGGGGGCACGAGCAGTACTTC
CASRGLAGGHEQYF
>TRBV2|-|TRBD1|17|TRBJ2-7
TGTGCCAGCAGTGAAGTGGTTCCGGGACAGGGTGTCTACGAGCAGTACTTC
CASSEVVPGQGVYEQYF
>TRBV27|-|-|12|TRBJ2-7
TGTGCCAGCAGGGGACAATCCTACGAGCAGTACTTC
CASRGQSYEQYF
>TRBV12-5|-|-|14|TRBJ2-5
TGTGCTAGTGGTATCGACACCCTTGGGGAGACCCAGTACTTC
CASGIDTLGETQYF
>TRBV29-1|-|-|14|TRBJ2-3
TGCAGCGTTCGTTTTGTGACAGCCACAGATACGCAGTATTTT
CSVRFVTATDTQYF
>TRBV4-1|-|TRBD1|16|TRBJ1-5
TGCGCCAGCAGCCAAGAAGATAACAGGGGGCGTCAGCCCCAGCATTTT
CASSQEDNRGRQPQHF
>TRBV27|-|-|12|TRBJ2-7
TGTGCCAGCAGTTCTACGGGGTTCGAGCAGTACTTC
CASSSTGFEQYF
>TRBV30|-|-|17|TRBJ1-6
TGTGCCTGGCACCTAGGAGGGGCGAGCTCCTATAATTCACCCCTCCACTTT
CAWHLGGASSYNSPLHF
>TRBV10-2|-|TRBD1|12|TRBJ1-2
TGCGCCAGCAGTGAAAACAGGGGGCAGGGCACCTTC
CASSENRGQGTF
>TRBV27|-|-|14|TRBJ2-2
TGTGCCAGCAGTTTCGCAGGGTTGGCCGGGGAGCTGTTTTTT
CASSFAGLAGELFF
>TRBV29-1|-|TRBD1|14|TRBJ2-1
TGCAGCGTGGGGGCGGGACAGGAGTACAATGAGCAGTTCTTC
CSVGAGQEYNEQFF
>TRBV19|-|TRBD1|14|TRBJ1-5
TGTGCCAGTAGTTCCACAGGGGGGGGTCAGCCCCAGCATTTT
CASSSTGGGQPQHF
>TRBV12-5|-|-|14|TRBJ2-2
TGTGCTAGTGGTTTCGCTAGGGGGACCGGGGAGCTGTTTTTT
CASGFARGTGELFF
>TRBV30|-|-|11|TRBJ2-1
TGTGCCTGGAGTGTGAGGAATGAGCAGTTCTTC
CAWSVRNEQFF
>TRBV29-1|once|TRBD1|13|TRBJ1-2
TGCAGCGTGAGGACAGGGGACAACTATGGCTACACCTTC
CSVRTGDNYGYTF
>TRBV2|once|TRBD1|17|TRBJ1-5
TGTGCCAGCAGTGAAGCGCTGGGGACAGGGGGCGATCAGCCCCAGCATTTT
CASSEALGTGGDQPQHF
>TRBV7-9|-|-|13|TRBJ2-2
TGTGCCAGCAGCTCCACGAACACCGGGGAGCTGTTTTTT
CASSSTNTGELFF
>TRBV6-1|-|TRBD1|15|TRBJ2-5
TGTGCCAGCCTTCTCCGGGACAGAGCTCAAGAGACCCAGTACTTC
CASLLRDRAQETQYF
>TRBV2|-|-|16|TRBJ2-7
TGTGCCAGCAGTGAACAAACGGGGTCCATCTCCTACGAGCAGTACTTC
CASSEQTGSISYEQYF